Below are 28 T cell receptor beta chains sequenced from a single sample in a study of Graves' ophthalmopathy and Graves' hyperthyroidism. RNA transcripts yielded amplified TCR beta CDR3 regions. The first round was an RT-PCR with HTBI primers, and the second round was a multiplex PCR. TCRdb re-derived calls from the multiplex PCR reads in MiXCR, one entry per CDR3 protein. The data show about 210,000 distinct CDR3 sequences, with over 25% seen just once and about 9.3% held by the top ten. The specimen was peripheral blood. The receptors shown here come from a man aged 45-60 years with Graves' ophthalmopathy.

This clonotype was observed many times. This chain uses TRBV28 with TRBJ2-4; D might be TRBD1 (6 bases). V lost 5 bases to trimming and J lost 8 bases, with 22 bases between them. Germline values: CDR1 MDHEN, CDR2 SYDVKM. The CDR3 runs 16 residues. For the CDR3, the DNA is TGTGCCAGCAGTCCCTGGGGACCGAGGGCAGGGGACATTCAGTACTTC. Encoded protein: CASSPWGPRAGDIQYF. The variable domain in full, with the rest retrieved from reference TRBV28 and TRBJ2-4, is DVKVTQSSRYLVKRTGEKVFLECVQDMDHENMFWYRQDPGLGLRLIYFSYDVKMKEKGDIPEGYSVSREKKERFSLILESASTNQTSMYLCASSPWGPRAGDIQYFGAGTRLSVL.

To note about this clonotype: A junction end diverges from the germline sequence, so it may reflect a read error. The CDR3 region has the DNA TGTGCCAGCAGCTTATCTACCCCCGCGAACGAGCAGTACTTC. Translating gives CASSLSTPANEQYF. The genes are TRBV28 and TRBJ2-7; no reliable D call. CDR3 size: 14 residues. Germline V gene data show CDR1 as MDHEN and CDR2 as SYDVKM.

The V call is TRBV28, the J call TRBJ1-5; D unresolved. The CDR3 totals 14 residues. Germline CDR1 and CDR2: MDHEN and SYDVKM. Trimming pared 6 bases from V and 6 bases from J, leaving 15 bases between. Written as DNA, the CDR3 is TGTGCCAGCAGCTTCGAAGGAGGCGGTCAGCCCCAGCATTTT. Its protein is CASSFEGGGQPQHF.

V gene TRBV7-2 combines with J gene TRBJ1-1; no clear D gene. V lost 5 bases and J 7 bases, leaving 20 bases between the germline ends. Per the germline V gene, CDR1 is SGHTA and CDR2 is FQGNSA. The length of the CDR3 is 15 residues. The CDR3 here is CASSPEAGRGHEAFF. The CDR3 DNA reads TGTGCCAGCAGCCCCGAAGCAGGTAGAGGGCATGAAGCTTTCTTT.

In this sample, this clonotype turned up many times. The chain has TRBV28 and TRBJ2-2; 8 positions match TRBD2. In germline, CDR1 is MDHEN, CDR2 SYDVKM. CDR3 length: 15 amino acids. V trimming: 4 bases; J trimming: 5 bases; junction bases outside the gene matches: 6. CDR3 nucleotide sequence: TGTGCCAGCAGTTCCCAAGCGGGAGTAACCGGGGAGCTGTTTTTT. It is translated as CASSSQAGVTGELFF.

This clonotype was observed many times. CDR3: CASSFRPTNTGELFF. The CDR3 bases are TGTGCCAGCAGCTTCCGCCCAACGAACACCGGGGAGCTGTTTTTT. This rearrangement joins TRBV9 to TRBJ2-2; D not resolved. CDR3 length: 15 amino acids. Germline CDR1 reads SGDLS; CDR2 reads YYNGEE. Trimming shortened V by 4 bases and J by 0 bases, and 10 bases separated the two germline ends. The whole variable domain, filled in from reference TRBV9 and TRBJ2-2, reads DSGVTQTPKHLITATGQRVTLRCSPRSGDLSVYWYQQSLDQGLQFLIQYYNGEERAKGNILERFSAQQFPDLHSELNLSSLELGDSALYFCASSFRPTNTGELFFGEGSRLTVL.

This clonotype was observed many times. The chain links TRBV27 to TRBJ1-6; no clear D gene. Germline loops: CDR1 MNHEY, CDR2 SMNVEV (reference sequence). V was pared by 2 bases and J by 13 bases, with 21 bases between. The CDR3 is made up of 16 amino acids. The CDR3 protein is CASSLTIGLNGIPLHF. The CDR3 DNA follows: TGTGCCAGCAGTTTAACGATTGGACTGAACGGGATCCCCCTCCACTTT.

This clonotype was recorded many times. V usage is TRBV4-2 and J usage is TRBJ1-1, with TRBD1 matching 9 bases. This CDR3 region has 15 residues. CDR1 and CDR2 from the germline V gene are LGHNA and YNFKEQ. Germline trimming cut 1 base from V and 6 bases from J; bases unmatched to any gene: 6. CDR3: CASSQGQGVAAEAFF. The CDR3 DNA reads TGTGCCAGCAGCCAAGGACAGGGGGTCGCGGCTGAAGCTTTCTTT.

Many counts were recorded for this clonotype. The V call is TRBV7-8, the J call TRBJ2-5; 7 positions match TRBD1. Germline CDR1 and CDR2: SGHVS and FQNEAQ. CDR3 size: 19 residues. After removal of 4 bases from V and 0 bases from J, the junction contained 17 bases not matched to a gene. In DNA, the CDR3 is TGTGCCAGCAGCTCCACGACAGGGTCTAGGCGGGCAAACCAAGAGACCCAGTACTTC. Protein sequence: CASSSTTGSRRANQETQYF.

This clonotype was seen repeatedly, ten times or more. The chain carries TRBV6-2 or TRBV6-3 and TRBJ1-5; TRBD1 matches at 9 bases. The V gene's germline CDR1 is MNHEY and CDR2 SVGEGT. The CDR3 extends over 17 amino acids. The junction had 5 bases not matched to a gene; V was cut back by 2 bases and J by 0 bases. CDR3 DNA: TGTGCCAGCAGTTACCGGACAGGGGTTGGTAGCAATCAGCCCCAGCATTTT. This sequence encodes CASSYRTGVGSNQPQHF.

In its sample, this clonotype was seen many times. The CDR3 DNA follows: TGTGCCAGTACAAATTTGGGGTCGGACACCATATATTTT. It encodes CASTNLGSDTIYF. The chain recombines TRBV10-3 with TRBJ1-3; D is unresolved. V was cut by 10 bases and J by 8 bases, with 18 bases left in between. Germline V gene lookup returns CDR1 ENHRY and CDR2 SYGVKD. This CDR3 has 13 amino acids.

This clonotype was found many times. This chain uses TRBV9 with TRBJ1-1, with D unresolved. Trimming removed 4 bases at V and 0 bases at J, with 7 bases between. Germline assignment: CDR1 SGDLS and CDR2 YYNGEE. The CDR3 loop spans 13 amino acids. The CDR3: CASSPELNTEAFF. In DNA, the CDR3 is TGTGCCAGCAGCCCCGAGCTGAACACTGAAGCTTTCTTT.

This clonotype was detected many times. The chain employs TRBV28 and TRBJ2-7; 10 bases line up with TRBD2. From germline, CDR1 is MDHEN and CDR2 SYDVKM. With 6 bases clipped from V and 4 bases from J, the junction kept 18 bases outside the gene matches. The CDR3 spans 18 residues. The CDR3 is CASSRFETSGMIRYEQYF. In DNA, the CDR3 is TGTGCCAGCAGCCGTTTCGAAACTAGCGGGATGATCCGATACGAGCAGTACTTC. The complete variable domain, with remaining parts taken from reference TRBV28 and TRBJ2-7, reads DVKVTQSSRYLVKRTGEKVFLECVQDMDHENMFWYRQDPGLGLRLIYFSYDVKMKEKGDIPEGYSVSREKKERFSLILESASTNQTSMYLCASSRFETSGMIRYEQYFGPGTRLTVT.

This clonotype came up many times. The V gene is TRBV29-1, the J gene TRBJ2-2; 7 bases are shared with TRBD1. The junction had 3 bases not matched to a gene; V was cut back by 1 base and J by 7 bases. Germline lookup yields CDR1 SQVTM and CDR2 ANQGSEA. CDR3 length: 13 residues. In nucleotides, the CDR3 is TGCAGCGTTGAAGGACAGGGCAACGGGGAGCTGTTTTTT. Translated: CSVEGQGNGELFF.

Many counts were recorded for this clonotype. The CDR3 DNA reads as TGTGCCAGCAGCCCCACAAGCACCCAGGGGGGCACTGAAGCTTTCTTT. Its protein product is CASSPTSTQGGTEAFF. V and J are TRBV11-1 and TRBJ1-1, with TRBD1 identical over 7 bases. Germline V gene data show CDR1 as SGHAT and CDR2 as FQDESV (reference sequence). This CDR3 has 16 amino acids. V was pared by 5 bases and J by 4 bases, with 13 bases of the junction left unmatched. Using reference TRBV11-1 and TRBJ1-1 for the parts outside the CDR3, the full variable domain is EAEVAQSPRYKITEKSQAVAFWCDPISGHATLYWYRQILGQGPELLVQFQDESVVDDSQLPKDRFSAERLKGVDSTLKIQPAELGDSAMYLCASSPTSTQGGTEAFFGQGTRLTVV.

As DNA, the CDR3 is TGTGCCAGCAGCTGGGGGGAGGACAGCAACTACGAGCAGTACTTC. It translates to CASSWGEDSNYEQYF. This chain joins TRBV5-5 and TRBJ2-7; tentatively, D is TRBD1 or TRBD2 (6 bases each). CDR1 and CDR2 from the germline V gene are SGHKS and YYEKEE (reference sequence). V was clipped by 3 bases and J by 3 bases, with 16 bases between them. This CDR3 contains 15 residues.

This clonotype has at least ten counts. The chain carries TRBV27 and TRBJ1-2; TRBD1 agrees at 7 bases. The CDR3 has 15 amino acids. V gave up 2 bases and J gave up 4 bases; unmatched junction bases: 7. Germline CDR1 MNHEY, CDR2 SMNVEV (reference sequence). The CDR3 DNA follows: TGTGCCAGCAGTTTAACCGGGACAGTCGCCTATGGCTACACCTTC. It translates to CASSLTGTVAYGYTF.

The chain links TRBV7-8 to TRBJ2-7; tentative D call: TRBD2 (6 bases). The CDR3 length is 14 residues. The V and J ends lost 2 bases and 4 bases respectively, with 12 bases between them. CDR1 and CDR2 (germline): SGHVS, FQNEAQ. CDR3 coding DNA: TGTGCCAGCAGCTTAACTGCGGGGTGGTACGAGCAGTACTTC. Its protein product is CASSLTAGWYEQYF.

This clonotype occurred many times. The chain has TRBV28 and TRBJ1-5; TRBD1 might be the D (6 bases). CDR1 is MDHEN, CDR2 SYDVKM, per germline. This CDR3 is built from 16 residues. Trimming left V 7 bases short and J 1 base short, with 17 bases between. The CDR3 nucleotides read TGTGCCAGCATCCTCGGGGGGGCTAGAAGCAATCAGCCCCAGCATTTT. Its protein is CASILGGARSNQPQHF.

This chain connects TRBV28 to TRBJ2-7; 7 nucleotides line up with TRBD2. The CDR3 has 14 residues. With 4 bases clipped from V and 3 bases from J, the junction kept 6 bases outside the gene matches. Germline loops: CDR1 MDHEN, CDR2 SYDVKM. The CDR3 region is CASSSSGLFYEQYF. The DNA for the CDR3 is TGTGCCAGCAGTTCCTCGGGACTATTCTACGAGCAGTACTTC.

This clonotype was observed many times. The chain joins TRBV5-6 to TRBJ2-5; D is perhaps TRBD2 (6 bases). Germline V lookup: CDR1 SGHDT, CDR2 YYEEEE. The CDR3 runs 15 residues. V shed 2 bases and J shed 5 bases, with 16 bases lying between them. The CDR3 loop reads CASSFRGSGPETQYF. The CDR3 bases are TGTGCCAGCAGCTTCCGAGGGAGCGGGCCGGAGACCCAGTACTTC.

V is TRBV25-1 and J is TRBJ1-1; no firm D call. Germline V gene sequence: CDR1 MGHDK, CDR2 SYGVNS. With 1 base removed from V and 6 bases from J, the gap between germline ends came to 9 bases. This CDR3 is 13 amino acids long. CDR3 residues: CASSELFGAEAFF. CDR3 bases: TGTGCCAGCAGTGAATTATTCGGGGCTGAAGCTTTCTTT.

The chain recombines TRBV6-1 with TRBJ2-5, with 7 bases identical to TRBD1. Germline lookup yields CDR1 MNHNS and CDR2 SASEGT. J lost 5 bases, V lost 10 bases, and 13 bases had no gene match. CDR3 length equals 14 residues. The CDR3 region has the DNA TGTGCCACCAGGGGGTCTACGGAAGTGGAGACCCAGTACTTC. Translated, it gives CATRGSTEVETQYF.

This clonotype came up many times. The CDR3 coding sequence is TGTGCCACCCTGGACACGTCCTACGAGCAGTACTTC. As protein: CATLDTSYEQYF. V and J are TRBV6-1 and TRBJ2-7; maybe TRBD1 (5 bases). Germline V gene lookup returns CDR1 MNHNS and CDR2 SASEGT. V was clipped by 10 bases and J by 1 base, with 11 bases between them. CDR3 length equals 12 residues.

The genes are TRBV27 and TRBJ1-6; 7 nucleotides line up with TRBD1. Germline V gene lookup returns CDR1 MNHEY and CDR2 SMNVEV (reference sequence). The ends lost 6 bases at V and 9 bases at J; junction bases unmatched: 5. This CDR3 is built from 13 residues. The chain's CDR3 is CASRLTGASPLHF. CDR3 bases: TGTGCCAGCAGACTTACAGGGGCTTCACCCCTCCACTTT.

This clonotype has ten or more counts. The rearrangement joins TRBV18 to TRBJ2-5; D is ambiguous. Trimming left V 4 bases short and J 3 bases short, with 6 bases between. This CDR3 contains 12 residues. In germline, CDR1 is KGHSH, CDR2 LQKENI. CDR3 residues: CASSRAEETQYF. CDR3 in DNA: TGTGCCAGCTCACGGGCTGAAGAGACCCAGTACTTC.

This clonotype was seen repeatedly, ten times or more. The V and J genes are TRBV30 and TRBJ1-6; D remains unclear. The V and J ends lost 0 bases and 6 bases respectively, with 9 bases between them. The CDR3 has 14 amino acids. Germline CDR1 GTSNPN, CDR2 SVGIG (reference sequence). CDR3 in amino acids: CAWSVQSANSPLHF. The DNA for the CDR3 is TGTGCCTGGAGTGTACAGAGTGCTAATTCACCCCTCCACTTT.

This clonotype has a count of ten or more. The rearrangement uses TRBV6-5 and TRBJ1-2; weak D call: TRBD1 (5 bases). CDR3 length: 14 residues. CDR1 is MNHEY, CDR2 SVGAGI, per germline. Trimming took 4 bases from V and 3 from J, leaving 12 bases between them. The CDR3 is CASSSLDSDYGYTF. The CDR3, as DNA: TGTGCCAGCAGTTCTTTAGACAGCGACTATGGCTACACCTTC.